This T cell receptor (beta chain) appears in the sequencing data of a study of Graves' ophthalmopathy and Graves' hyperthyroidism. Germline CDR1 ENHRY, CDR2 SYGVKD. This CDR3 comprises 11 residues. V shed 6 bases and J shed 9 bases, with 6 bases lying between them. Of note for this clonotype: Antigen: not known.

Study-level results: Using 13 signatures, a model distinguished ophthalmopathy from stable hyperthyroidism, reaching about 90% sensitivity and 81.08% specificity.

None of the included patients had other autoimmune diseases, uncontrolled infections, pregnancy or lactation, as these led to exclusion. It was on clinical symptoms, serum thyroxine, TRAb, thyroid ultrasound and orbital computed tomography that diagnosis relied. TCR beta CDR3 amplification used RNA transcripts. Amplification began with first-round RT-PCR using HTBI primers, then second-round multiplex PCR was performed. TCRdb called the multiplex PCR reads again in MiXCR, with one record for every CDR3 protein. Of about 230,000 distinct CDR3 sequences detected, 45% appear once; the ten largest clones hold over 40%.

The sequenced material came from peripheral blood. The V call is TRBV10-3, the J call TRBJ1-6; no clear D. This clonotype was obtained from an adult man with Graves' ophthalmopathy. For the CDR3, the DNA is TGTGCCATCAGGGGGAGTTCACCCCTCCACTTT. Translated: CAIRGSSPLHF.